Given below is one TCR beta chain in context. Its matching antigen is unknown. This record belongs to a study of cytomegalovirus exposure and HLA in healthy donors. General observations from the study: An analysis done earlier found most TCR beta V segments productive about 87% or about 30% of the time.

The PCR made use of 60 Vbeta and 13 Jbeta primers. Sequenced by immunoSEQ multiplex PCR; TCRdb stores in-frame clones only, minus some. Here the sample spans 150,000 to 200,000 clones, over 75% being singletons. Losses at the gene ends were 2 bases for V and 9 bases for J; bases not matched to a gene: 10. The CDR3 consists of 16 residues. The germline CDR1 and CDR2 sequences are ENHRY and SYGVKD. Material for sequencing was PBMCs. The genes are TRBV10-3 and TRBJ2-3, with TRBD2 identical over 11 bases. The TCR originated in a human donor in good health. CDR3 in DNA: TGTGCCATCAGTGAGCCACATAGCGGGGGGGCTGGGACGCAGTATTTT. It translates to CAISEPHSGGAGTQYF.